This T cell receptor beta chain was captured in a study of T cells in Graves' hyperthyroidism and ophthalmopathy. This clonotype was detected many times. The investigators amplified TCR beta CDR3 regions from RNA transcripts. The HTBI primer set served for first-round RT-PCR of the TCR CDR3. TCRdb independently ran MiXCR on the multiplex PCR reads; one entry per CDR3 protein. The sample holds a few hundred thousand distinct CDR3 sequences, around 18% seen once. The CDR3 is 13 residues long. CDR1 is MNHEY, CDR2 SMNVEV, per germline (reference sequence). V was shortened by 0 bases and J by 7 bases, with 9 bases between the two germline ends.

The origin of this receptor is a woman between 40 and 55 years old with Graves' ophthalmopathy. The chain has TRBV27 and TRBJ1-2, with TRBD1 as a possible D gene (6 bases). Sequencing was performed on blood. CDR3 sequence (DNA): TGTGCCAGCAGTTTATCGGTAGGGGGTGGCTACACCTTC. Translating gives CASSLSVGGGYTF.